The present T cell receptor (beta chain) was sequenced within a study of T cells in Graves' hyperthyroidism and ophthalmopathy. Study as a whole: It was at initial diagnosis, before any treatment, that peripheral blood was collected. General observations from the study: Most thyroid clonotypes that were expanded above 0.001 also turned up in blood.

Template material for amplifying TCR beta CDR3 regions consisted of RNA transcripts. A set of HTBI primers served as the primers for a first-round RT-PCR of the TCR CDR3. TCRdb re-analysed the multiplex PCR reads in MiXCR, keeping a single row per CDR3 protein. The table includes some 300,000 distinct CDR3 sequences, around 15% detected once. Not enrolled were patients with uncontrolled infection, other autoimmune disease, pregnancy or lactation. There are many counts of this clonotype. Its antigen is undetermined. Germline V CDR1 and CDR2: MDHEN, SYDVKM. The CDR3 length is 12 residues. V was clipped by 3 bases and J by 3 bases, with 6 bases between them.

Sequencing was performed on blood. The sequence came from a woman aged 40 to 50 with Graves' hyperthyroidism. The chain employs TRBV28 and TRBJ2-7, with a weak D call TRBD1 (5 bases). The CDR3 is CASSLTDYEQYF. The CDR3 region has the DNA TGTGCCAGCAGTTTGACAGACTACGAGCAGTACTTC.